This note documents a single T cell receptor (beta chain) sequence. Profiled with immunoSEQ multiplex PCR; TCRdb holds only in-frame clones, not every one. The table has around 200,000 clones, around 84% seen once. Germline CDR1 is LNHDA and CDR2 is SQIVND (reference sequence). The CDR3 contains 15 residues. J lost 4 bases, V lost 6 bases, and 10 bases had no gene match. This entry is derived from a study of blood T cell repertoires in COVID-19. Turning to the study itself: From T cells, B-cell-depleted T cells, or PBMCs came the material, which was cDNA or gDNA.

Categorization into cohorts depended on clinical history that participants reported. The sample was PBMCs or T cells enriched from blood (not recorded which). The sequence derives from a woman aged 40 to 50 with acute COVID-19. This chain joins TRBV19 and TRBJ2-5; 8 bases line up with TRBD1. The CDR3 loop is CASSETGQGGETQYF. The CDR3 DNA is TGTGCCAGTAGCGAGACAGGACAGGGCGGAGAGACCCAGTACTTC.